These 30 T cell receptor beta chains were sequenced from one sample in a study of shared clonotypes between healthy human individuals. The method was immunoSEQ multiplex PCR; TCRdb's version includes in-frame clones alone and lacks a portion of them. The table shows about 980,000 clones, with over 60% occurring only once. The sample consisted of memory CD4+ T cells sorted from blood. The subset here: CD45RA-negative fraction. These receptors all stem from a young man in good health.

V gene TRBV7-8 combines with J gene TRBJ2-3; D is ambiguous. This CDR3 comprises 12 residues. The V gene lost 5 bases and the J gene lost 4 bases, with 7 bases spanning the gap. Germline assignment: CDR1 SGHVS and CDR2 FQNEAQ. The CDR3 here is CASSGGADTQYF. CDR3 bases: TGTGCCAGCAGCGGTGGAGCAGATACGCAGTATTTT.

This clone was found a few times. The V call is TRBV5-1, the J call TRBJ2-2; TRBD2 is a possible D gene (5 bases). This CDR3 has 15 residues. Germline V gene lookup returns CDR1 SGHRS and CDR2 YFSETQ. The V end lost 2 bases, the J end lost 6 bases, and 14 bases lay between the germline ends. In DNA form, the CDR3 reads TGCGCCAGCAGCTTTAGCGTACAGCCCGCCGGGGAGCTGTTTTTT. Translation gives CASSFSVQPAGELFF.

This clone has only a few counts. The V gene is TRBV30, the J gene TRBJ2-1; no clear D gene. The ends were cut back, 3 bases at V and 8 bases at J, with 11 bases in the middle. In germline, CDR1 is GTSNPN, CDR2 SVGIG (reference sequence). This CDR3 has 12 amino acids. The CDR3 DNA reads as TGTGCCTGGAGCCACTGGGTGGATGAGCAGTTCTTC. This codes for CAWSHWVDEQFF. The variable domain in full, with the rest retrieved from reference TRBV30 and TRBJ2-1, is SQTIHQWPATLVQPVGSPLSLECTVEGTSNPNLYWYRQAAGRGLQLLFYSVGIGQISSEVPQNLSASRPQDRQFILSSKKLLLSDSGFYLCAWSHWVDEQFFGPGTRLTVL.

V usage is TRBV7-2 and J usage is TRBJ2-5; D gene unclear. The CDR3 length is 14 residues. V was cut by 1 base and J by 1 base, with 7 bases left in between. Per germline, CDR1 SGHTA and CDR2 FQGNSA. The CDR3 DNA sequence: TGTGCCAGCAGCTTAGGGGTCGGCCAAGAGACCCAGTACTTC. It is translated as CASSLGVGQETQYF.

This clone was counted once. The rearrangement links TRBV2 to TRBJ2-1; tentatively, D is TRBD1 (5 bases). Germline V CDR1 and CDR2: SNHLY, FYNNEI. Deletions cut 3 bases from V and 3 bases from J, with 12 bases between. CDR3 length: 15 amino acids. CDR3 in DNA: TGTGCCAGCAGTGAGGAGATCGGACACTACAATGAGCAGTTCTTC. Protein sequence: CASSEEIGHYNEQFF.

This sequence joins TRBV6-1 and TRBJ2-1; D gene uncertain. The CDR3 contains 12 residues. Per germline, CDR1 MNHNS and CDR2 SASEGT. Deletions cut 6 bases from V and 7 bases from J, with 10 bases between. The CDR3 loop reads CASRWVGNEQFF. CDR3 DNA sequence: TGTGCCAGCAGATGGGTAGGAAATGAGCAGTTCTTC.

This clone was observed a handful of times. The rearrangement links TRBV6-1 to TRBJ1-6; D uncertain. CDR1 MNHNS and CDR2 SASEGT come from the germline V gene. The CDR3 runs 10 residues. Trimming took 4 bases from V and 9 from J, leaving 1 base between them. The CDR3 reads CASSASPLHF. CDR3 nucleotides: TGTGCCAGCAGTGCTTCACCCCTCCACTTT.

About this clone: The sample holds other DNA sequences that translate to the same CDR3. The chain is built from TRBV9 and TRBJ1-1; D is uncertain. Germline CDR1 reads SGDLS; CDR2 reads YYNGEE. Trimming removed 2 bases from V and 5 bases from J, with 10 bases in between. The length of the CDR3 is 13 residues. CDR3 sequence: CASSVEGWTEAFF. The CDR3 DNA follows: TGTGCCAGCAGCGTGGAGGGATGGACTGAAGCTTTCTTT.

J is TRBJ2-1 and V is TRBV13, with D maybe TRBD1 (6 bases). This CDR3 region has 16 residues. V lost 1 base and J 2 bases, leaving 12 bases between the germline ends. In germline, CDR1 is PRHDT, CDR2 FYEKMQ (reference sequence). In nucleotides, the CDR3 is TGTGCCAGCAGCTTAGATTGGGGGCTTGCCTACAATGAGCAGTTCTTC. It is translated as CASSLDWGLAYNEQFF.

The chain carries TRBV28 and TRBJ2-7; no clear D gene. The CDR3 totals 12 residues. Germline CDR1 is MDHEN and CDR2 is SYDVKM. The ends were cut back, 6 bases at V and 3 bases at J, with 9 bases in the middle. CDR3 sequence: CASRSILYEQYF. CDR3 nucleotides: TGTGCCAGCAGGTCCATCCTCTACGAGCAGTACTTC.

This clone came up a few times. V usage is TRBV2 and J usage is TRBJ2-1, with 7 bases that match TRBD2. Germline CDR1 reads SNHLY; CDR2 reads FYNNEI. V lost 6 bases and J lost 2; bases outside the gene matches: 4. This CDR3 has 14 amino acids. The CDR3 DNA is TGTGCCAGCAGCGCCACTAGCGCCTACAATGAGCAGTTCTTC. Translated, it gives CASSATSAYNEQFF.

There are a few counts of this clone. The chain combines TRBV10-1 with TRBJ1-1, with D unresolved. This CDR3 comprises 13 residues. CDR1 WNHNN and CDR2 SYGVQD come from the germline V gene (reference sequence). V lost 4 bases, J lost 1 base, and 7 bases lay in between. The CDR3 protein is CASSGSPNTEAFF. The CDR3 nucleotides are TGCGCCAGCAGTGGGTCCCCGAACACTGAAGCTTTCTTT.

The chain joins TRBV6-1 to TRBJ2-7; 7 bases align to TRBD2. Trimming at V came to 4 bases and at J to 0 bases, leaving 9 bases not matched to a gene. The CDR3 has 16 amino acids. Germline-derived CDR1 and CDR2 are MNHNS and SASEGT. The CDR3 loop reads CASSGVAGWSSYEQYF. In DNA form, the CDR3 reads TGTGCCAGCAGTGGAGTAGCGGGTTGGAGCTCCTACGAGCAGTACTTC.

The J gene is TRBJ1-6, the V gene TRBV7-8; 7 bases agree with TRBD1. The CDR3 consists of 14 residues. V lost 5 bases to trimming and J lost 9 bases; unmatched junction nucleotides: 7. Germline values: CDR1 SGHVS, CDR2 FQNEAQ. This CDR3 reads CASSTLGGSSPLHF. The CDR3 region has the DNA TGTGCCAGCAGCACTCTAGGGGGCTCTTCACCCCTCCACTTT.

This chain's CDR3 is CASSLRVETNEKLFF. DNA of the CDR3: TGTGCCAGCAGCTTAAGGGTGGAGACTAATGAAAAACTGTTTTTT. The chain has TRBV7-9 and TRBJ1-4, with D unresolved. Looked up from germline, CDR1 is SEHNR and CDR2 is FQNEAQ (reference sequence). The CDR3 runs 15 residues. Trimming took 2 bases from V and 2 from J, leaving 9 bases between them.

In DNA form, the CDR3 reads TGTGCCAGCACGTCAGGGGGGTATGGAAACACCATATATTTT. Its translation: CASTSGGYGNTIYF. The rearrangement joins TRBV28 to TRBJ1-3; TRBD1 matches at 7 bases. CDR3 length: 14 amino acids. Germline V CDR1 and CDR2: MDHEN, SYDVKM. The V gene end was trimmed by 7 bases and the J gene end by 3 bases; junction bases not matched to a gene: 6.

The chain employs TRBV5-1 and TRBJ2-7; 11 nucleotides agree with TRBD1. CDR1 and CDR2 (germline): SGHRS, YFSETQ. The CDR3 contains 17 residues. Losses at the gene ends were 0 bases for V and 5 bases for J; bases not matched to a gene: 10. CDR3 DNA sequence: TGCGCCAGCAGCTTGGGAAATTTCCGGGACAGGGGGAACGAGCAGTACTTC. Its translation: CASSLGNFRDRGNEQYF. The full variable domain, in which reference TRBV5-1 and TRBJ2-7 provide the parts outside the CDR3, is KAGVTQTPRYLIKTRGQQVTLSCSPISGHRSVSWYQQTPGQGLQFLFEYFSETQRNKGNFPGRFSGRQFSNSRSEMNVSTLELGDSALYLCASSLGNFRDRGNEQYFGPGTRLTVT.

This chain uses TRBV30 with TRBJ1-1; D is uncertain. CDR3 length: 14 residues. The germline V gene encodes CDR1 GTSNPN and CDR2 SVGIG (reference sequence). V was cut by 7 bases and J by 7 bases, with 22 bases left in between. The CDR3 loop is CASLDWEVSVEAFF. CDR3 bases: TGTGCCTCATTGGATTGGGAGGTATCTGTTGAAGCTTTCTTT.

The CDR3, as DNA: TGTGCCAGCAGCTTCGGGACAGGGGTGGTAAACACTGAAGCTTTCTTT. Residues: CASSFGTGVVNTEAFF. The genes are TRBV5-4 and TRBJ1-1; 10 bases are a match to TRBD1. Looked up from germline, CDR1 is SGHNT and CDR2 is YYREEE (reference sequence). V lost 2 bases and J lost 2; bases outside the gene matches: 6. The CDR3 has 16 residues.

The chain has TRBV7-8 and TRBJ2-2; D unresolved. Trimming left V 3 bases short and J 6 bases short, with 8 bases between. CDR3 length equals 13 residues. Looked up from germline, CDR1 is SGHVS and CDR2 is FQNEAQ. The CDR3, as DNA: TGTGCCAGCAGCTTCCTCGGGTCCGGGGAGCTGTTTTTT. It is translated as CASSFLGSGELFF.

This clone was counted between two and nine times. The chain links TRBV25-1 to TRBJ1-1; a weak D match, TRBD1 (6 bases). The CDR3 contains 13 residues. V was clipped by 6 bases and J by 6 bases, with 14 bases between them. The germline gives CDR1 MGHDK, CDR2 SYGVNS. The CDR3: CASSLRRGAEAFF. In DNA form, the CDR3 reads TGTGCCAGCAGCCTTCGCAGGGGAGCTGAAGCTTTCTTT.

CDR3 bases: TGTGCCAGCAGCTTGGTTGGGAGAGCTAACTATGGCTACACCTTC. Translated: CASSLVGRANYGYTF. The V gene is TRBV5-4, the J gene TRBJ1-2, with D hard to call. The CDR3 contains 15 residues. Per germline, CDR1 SGHNT and CDR2 YYREEE (reference sequence). V lost 0 bases, J lost 0 bases, and 9 bases lay in between.

For the CDR3, the DNA is TGCGCCAGCAGCCAGGGGGAACATAGCGGGAGGGACAATGAGCAGTTCTTC. Its protein is CASSQGEHSGRDNEQFF. The V call is TRBV4-3, the J call TRBJ2-1; 11 nucleotides agree with TRBD2. The CDR3 covers 17 residues. CDR1 and CDR2 (germline): LGHNA, YSLEER. Trimming removed 3 bases from V and 5 bases from J; junction bases left unmatched: 9.

This clone was detected once. The chain links TRBV13 to TRBJ2-5, with a weak D call TRBD2 (6 bases). V dropped 4 bases and J dropped 3 bases, with 12 bases sitting between them. Germline V gene sequence: CDR1 PRHDT, CDR2 FYEKMQ (reference sequence). The CDR3 has 14 amino acids. CDR3 residues: CASSYGSGKETQYF. CDR3 coding DNA: TGTGCCAGCAGCTACGGTAGCGGTAAAGAGACCCAGTACTTC.

This clone was seen at least ten times. The genes are TRBV14 and TRBJ1-1; unclear D gene. The CDR3 sequence is 13 residues long. Trimming left V 0 bases short and J 5 bases short, with 7 bases between. The germline V gene encodes CDR1 SGHDN and CDR2 FVKESK. The CDR3: CASSQEWVTEAFF. DNA for the CDR3: TGTGCCAGCAGCCAAGAGTGGGTTACTGAAGCTTTCTTT.

The chain links TRBV27 to TRBJ2-2; D not certain. This CDR3 is built from 17 residues. Per germline, CDR1 MNHEY and CDR2 SMNVEV (reference sequence). Trimming removed 1 base at V and 0 bases at J, with 12 bases between. This CDR3 reads CASSLYRPPPNTGELFF. The CDR3 nucleotides are TGTGCCAGCAGTTTATATAGACCCCCCCCGAACACCGGGGAGCTGTTTTTT.

The rearrangement uses TRBV4-3 and TRBJ1-5; D is unclear. Germline V gene data show CDR1 as LGHNA and CDR2 as YSLEER. Deletions cut 4 bases from V and 0 bases from J, with 10 bases between. The CDR3 length is 15 residues. Here the CDR3 DNA reads TGCGCCAGCAGCCCAGAGGCATCTAGCAATCAGCCCCAGCATTTT. Residues: CASSPEASSNQPQHF.

The J gene is TRBJ2-7, the V gene TRBV2; D unresolved. The length of the CDR3 is 11 residues. The V gene lost 7 bases and the J gene lost 4 bases, with 8 bases spanning the gap. The germline V gene has CDR1 SNHLY and CDR2 FYNNEI. CDR3 coding DNA: TGTGCCAGCATGTTGGCTTACGAGCAGTACTTC. Translation gives CASMLAYEQYF.

J is TRBJ1-5 and V is TRBV7-2; D unclear. Trimming took off 6 bases at V and 11 bases at J, with 14 bases between the two ends. Per germline, CDR1 SGHTA and CDR2 FQGNSA. The CDR3 is made up of 12 amino acids. CDR3 loop: CASSPRAGSQHF. The CDR3 DNA reads TGTGCCAGCAGTCCCCGTGCAGGTTCCCAGCATTTT. The whole variable domain, remainder taken from reference TRBV7-2 and TRBJ1-5, is GAGVSQSPSNKVTEKGKDVELRCDPISGHTALYWYRQSLGQGLEFLIYFQGNSAPDKSGLPSDRFSAERTGGSVSTLTIQRTQQEDSAVYLCASSPRAGSQHFGDGTRLSIL.

V is TRBV18 and J is TRBJ1-2, with unresolved D. Germline CDR1 KGHSH, CDR2 LQKENI. The V gene lost 0 bases and the J gene lost 13 bases, with 21 bases spanning the gap. The CDR3 is 15 residues long. CDR3 nucleotide sequence: TGTGCCAGCTCACCACCGCTGTTACAGAAAGACGGCCTCACCTTC. This gives the protein CASSPPLLQKDGLTF.